The present entry profiles one TCR beta chain with its context. Other DNA sequences in the sample encode the same CDR3. With 4 bases clipped from V and 0 bases from J, the junction kept 5 bases outside the gene matches. The CDR3 spans 15 residues. Per germline, CDR1 SGHRS and CDR2 YFSETQ. This record belongs to a study of shared clonotypes between healthy human individuals. The table came from immunoSEQ multiplex PCR; TCRdb's copy has only in-frame clones and leaves some out. The table records about 2.4 million clones, 85% to 95% of them present only once. The clonotype was recovered from a man between 18 and 29 years old in good health. Sequencing was performed on naive CD4+ T cells sorted from blood. Subset meaning: CD45RA+ positively selected. The chain has TRBV5-1 and TRBJ1-1; 8 nucleotides match TRBD1. The CDR3 DNA follows: TGCGCCAGCAGCCCGGGACAGGCGATGAACACTGAAGCTTTCTTT. Translated: CASSPGQAMNTEAFF.